These T cell receptor beta chains were read from a single sample in a study of blood T cells in healthy people across ages. Each CDR3 protein gets one entry after TCRdb re-called the 5' RACE reads with MiXCR. The data hold hundreds of thousands of distinct CDR3 sequences, with approximately 21% observed a single time. The sample was blood. The receptor set was obtained from a man between 65 and 85 years old in good health. The CDR3 runs from the conserved cysteine through the conserved F or W. A D gene is named only where the DNA matches it firmly. Where a row states a size, it is once, few, many or the class of an expanded clone; other rows omit it.

abundance: .; j_gene: TRBJ2-1; v_gene: TRBV11-2; len: 17; d_gene: TRBD2; CDR3aa: CASSLDRTSGLYNEQFF; CDR3nt: TGTGCCAGCAGCTTAGACCGGACTAGCGGGCTTTACAATGAGCAGTTCTTC
abundance: few; j_gene: TRBJ2-1; v_gene: TRBV6-4; len: 13; d_gene: .; CDR3aa: CASSEEEGYEQFF; CDR3nt: TGTGCCAGCAGTGAAGAGGAAGGATATGAGCAGTTCTTC
abundance: many; j_gene: TRBJ2-5; v_gene: TRBV29-1; len: 15; d_gene: .; CDR3aa: CSVPAAGSNQETQYF; CDR3nt: TGCAGCGTTCCTGCCGCCGGGAGTAATCAAGAGACCCAGTACTTC
abundance: many; j_gene: TRBJ2-1; v_gene: TRBV12-3/TRBV12-4; len: 16; d_gene: .; CDR3aa: CASIATHRDDYNEQFF; CDR3nt: TGTGCCAGCATAGCAACCCACCGGGACGATTACAATGAGCAGTTCTTC
abundance: few; j_gene: TRBJ2-4; v_gene: TRBV6-1; len: 16; d_gene: .; CDR3aa: CASRSGAGLAKNIQYF; CDR3nt: TGTGCCAGCCGATCCGGGGCGGGATTAGCCAAAAACATTCAGTACTTC
abundance: .; j_gene: TRBJ2-1; v_gene: TRBV20-1; len: 16; d_gene: TRBD2; CDR3aa: CSSPRGASGNGGEQFF; CDR3nt: TGCAGTTCACCAAGGGGGGCTAGCGGGAATGGAGGTGAGCAGTTCTTC
abundance: few; j_gene: TRBJ1-1; v_gene: TRBV5-1; len: 12; d_gene: .; CDR3aa: CASSLGGEGAFF; CDR3nt: TGCGCCAGCAGCTTGGGGGGAGAGGGAGCTTTCTTT
abundance: .; j_gene: TRBJ2-4; v_gene: TRBV2; len: 15; d_gene: .; CDR3aa: CASSEGERTKNIQYF; CDR3nt: TGTGCCAGCAGTGAAGGCGAGCGAACCAAAAACATTCAGTACTTC
abundance: .; j_gene: TRBJ2-1; v_gene: TRBV24-1; len: 15; d_gene: TRBD1; CDR3aa: CAASRRQGSYNVQFF; CDR3nt: TGTGCCGCCTCTAGGAGACAGGGTTCCTACAATGTGCAGTTCTTC
abundance: .; j_gene: TRBJ1-1; v_gene: TRBV7-9; len: 11; d_gene: .; CDR3aa: CASSPAREAFF; CDR3nt: TGTGCCAGCAGTCCTGCTCGTGAAGCTTTCTTT
abundance: .; j_gene: TRBJ2-1; v_gene: TRBV5-1; len: 13; d_gene: .; CDR3aa: CASADSLYNEQFF; CDR3nt: TGCGCCAGCGCCGACAGCCTCTACAATGAGCAGTTCTTC
abundance: few; j_gene: TRBJ2-1; v_gene: TRBV18; len: 15; d_gene: .; CDR3aa: CASSRDLRSYNEQFF; CDR3nt: TGTGCCAGCTCAAGGGACCTCCGGTCCTACAATGAGCAGTTCTTC
abundance: .; j_gene: TRBJ2-5; v_gene: TRBV25-1; len: 15; d_gene: .; CDR3aa: CASSDPGHRAETQYF; CDR3nt: TGTGCCAGCAGTGACCCGGGACACCGGGCAGAGACCCAGTACTTC
abundance: few; j_gene: TRBJ2-7; v_gene: TRBV5-1; len: 15; d_gene: .; CDR3aa: CASSPTGRESYEQYF; CDR3nt: TGCGCCAGCAGCCCTACCGGACGAGAGTCCTACGAGCAGTACTTC
abundance: .; j_gene: TRBJ2-1; v_gene: TRBV5-1; len: 15; d_gene: TRBD1; CDR3aa: CASSRPRTGGNEQFF; CDR3nt: TGCGCCAGCAGCCGGCCCCGGACAGGGGGCAATGAGCAGTTCTTC
abundance: many; j_gene: TRBJ2-7; v_gene: TRBV14; len: 14; d_gene: TRBD1; CDR3aa: CASSQVVTGGEQYF; CDR3nt: TGTGCCAGCAGCCAAGTGGTGACAGGGGGCGAGCAGTACTTC